These T cell receptor beta chains were read from a single sample in a study of technical replicates of blood from a handful of donors. Measured with immunoSEQ multiplex PCR; TCRdb has only the in-frame clones, and not every one. In the table there are 70,000 to 90,000 clones, around 90% of which are singletons. The sample consisted of T cells isolated from PBMCs. The receptors were sampled from a human donor in good health. Each CDR3 is given with its conserved first and last residue. The D gene is left open where the match is weak. Where a row states a size, it is once, few, many or the class of an expanded clone; other rows omit it.

CDR3 length: 16; V gene: TRBV4-1; J gene: TRBJ1-2; clone size: .; D gene: .; CDR3 protein: CASSQGIQANNYGYTF; CDR3 DNA: TGCGCCAGCAGCCAAGGTATCCAGGCGAATAACTATGGCTACACCTTC
CDR3 length: 15; V gene: TRBV19; J gene: TRBJ2-1; clone size: .; D gene: .; CDR3 protein: CASSIAGGPDNEQFF; CDR3 DNA: TGTGCCAGTAGTATAGCGGGGGGCCCTGACAATGAGCAGTTCTTC
CDR3 length: 15; V gene: TRBV7-2; J gene: TRBJ2-1; clone size: .; D gene: .; CDR3 protein: CASSDAIGHLNEQFF; CDR3 DNA: TGTGCCAGCAGCGACGCAATCGGACACCTCAATGAGCAGTTCTTC
CDR3 length: 13; V gene: TRBV5-3; J gene: TRBJ2-5; clone size: .; D gene: .; CDR3 protein: CARSLHYSVAQYF; CDR3 DNA: TGTGCCAGAAGCTTGCACTATTCCGTGGCCCAGTACTTC
CDR3 length: 19; V gene: TRBV6-1; J gene: TRBJ1-5; clone size: .; D gene: TRBD1; CDR3 protein: CASSEAVLPDHRGGQPQHF; CDR3 DNA: TGTGCCAGCAGTGAAGCAGTTCTTCCCGATCACAGGGGTGGTCAGCCCCAGCATTTT
CDR3 length: 14; V gene: TRBV4-1; J gene: TRBJ1-2; clone size: .; D gene: .; CDR3 protein: CASSQVGQGYGYTF; CDR3 DNA: TGCGCCAGCAGCCAAGTCGGGCAGGGGTATGGCTACACCTTC
CDR3 length: 15; V gene: TRBV7-9; J gene: TRBJ1-1; clone size: .; D gene: .; CDR3 protein: CASSLAYRANTEAFF; CDR3 DNA: TGTGCCAGCAGCTTAGCCTACAGGGCGAACACTGAAGCTTTCTTT
CDR3 length: 15; V gene: TRBV30; J gene: TRBJ2-1; clone size: .; D gene: .; CDR3 protein: CAWQNYRVPFNEQFF; CDR3 DNA: TGTGCCTGGCAAAATTACAGGGTTCCCTTCAATGAGCAGTTCTTC
CDR3 length: 13; V gene: TRBV2; J gene: TRBJ1-1; clone size: .; D gene: TRBD1; CDR3 protein: CASIQGGHRGAFF; CDR3 DNA: TGTGCCAGCATCCAAGGGGGCCACAGGGGAGCTTTCTTT
CDR3 length: 13; V gene: TRBV10-1; J gene: TRBJ1-1; clone size: .; D gene: .; CDR3 protein: CASSNGQYTEAFF; CDR3 DNA: TGCGCCAGCAGCAATGGACAGTACACTGAAGCTTTCTTT
CDR3 length: 15; V gene: TRBV10-3; J gene: TRBJ2-7; clone size: .; D gene: .; CDR3 protein: CAISAATGGSYEQYF; CDR3 DNA: TGTGCCATCAGTGCCGCGACGGGTGGATCCTACGAGCAGTACTTC
CDR3 length: 15; V gene: TRBV19; J gene: TRBJ1-1; clone size: .; D gene: .; CDR3 protein: CASSPLFRVSTEAFF; CDR3 DNA: TGTGCCAGTAGTCCACTATTCAGGGTCAGCACTGAAGCTTTCTTT
CDR3 length: 12; V gene: TRBV27; J gene: TRBJ2-7; clone size: .; D gene: .; CDR3 protein: CASKDSAYEQYF; CDR3 DNA: TGTGCCAGCAAGGACAGTGCCTACGAGCAGTACTTC
CDR3 length: 16; V gene: TRBV4-1; J gene: TRBJ2-1; clone size: .; D gene: TRBD2; CDR3 protein: CASSQGLAGGYNEQFF; CDR3 DNA: TGCGCCAGCAGCCAGGGACTAGCGGGGGGGTACAATGAGCAGTTCTTC
CDR3 length: 16; V gene: TRBV5-6; J gene: TRBJ2-7; clone size: .; D gene: TRBD2; CDR3 protein: CASSFLVAAGVYEQYF; CDR3 DNA: TGTGCCAGCAGCTTTTTAGTCGCCGCGGGGGTTTACGAGCAGTACTTC
CDR3 length: 13; V gene: TRBV7-9; J gene: TRBJ1-2; clone size: .; D gene: .; CDR3 protein: CASYIGGNYGYTF; CDR3 DNA: TGTGCCAGCTACATCGGGGGTAACTATGGCTACACCTTC
CDR3 length: 17; V gene: TRBV27; J gene: TRBJ2-1; clone size: .; D gene: .; CDR3 protein: CASSPGQGTSGRNEQFF; CDR3 DNA: TGTGCCAGCAGTCCAGGACAGGGAACTAGCGGGCGCAATGAGCAGTTCTTC
CDR3 length: 14; V gene: TRBV27; J gene: TRBJ2-2; clone size: .; D gene: .; CDR3 protein: CASSTTGRVGELFF; CDR3 DNA: TGTGCCAGCAGTACAACAGGTCGGGTCGGGGAGCTGTTTTTT
CDR3 length: 17; V gene: TRBV7-3; J gene: TRBJ2-1; clone size: .; D gene: TRBD2; CDR3 protein: CASSPNGALAGNNEQFF; CDR3 DNA: TGTGCCAGCAGCCCCAATGGTGCTCTAGCGGGGAACAATGAGCAGTTCTTC
CDR3 length: 12; V gene: TRBV11-2; J gene: TRBJ1-1; clone size: few; D gene: .; CDR3 protein: CASSHGGNEAFF; CDR3 DNA: TGTGCCAGCAGCCACGGCGGCAATGAAGCTTTCTTT
CDR3 length: 15; V gene: TRBV18; J gene: TRBJ2-7; clone size: .; D gene: TRBD2; CDR3 protein: CASSRTSGGTYEQYF; CDR3 DNA: TGTGCCAGCTCTCGAACTAGCGGAGGGACCTACGAGCAGTACTTC
CDR3 length: 16; V gene: TRBV27; J gene: TRBJ2-3; clone size: .; D gene: .; CDR3 protein: CASSKLTATSTDTQYF; CDR3 DNA: TGTGCCAGCAGTAAATTGACAGCTACTAGCACAGATACGCAGTATTTT
CDR3 length: 15; V gene: TRBV4-1; J gene: TRBJ2-1; clone size: .; D gene: .; CDR3 protein: CASSQDSNSYNEQFF; CDR3 DNA: TGCGCCAGCAGCCAAGATAGTAATTCCTACAATGAGCAGTTCTTC
CDR3 length: 13; V gene: TRBV28; J gene: TRBJ2-5; clone size: .; D gene: .; CDR3 protein: CASSPGVQETQYF; CDR3 DNA: TGTGCCAGCAGTCCCGGGGTTCAAGAGACCCAGTACTTC
CDR3 length: 14; V gene: TRBV6-6; J gene: TRBJ2-5; clone size: .; D gene: .; CDR3 protein: CASSYSTASNTQYF; CDR3 DNA: TGTGCCAGCAGTTACTCGACAGCTAGTAATACCCAGTACTTC
CDR3 length: 18; V gene: TRBV15; J gene: TRBJ1-5; clone size: .; D gene: .; CDR3 protein: CATSRDLTPRLGNQPQHF; CDR3 DNA: TGTGCCACCAGCAGAGATCTTACGCCCAGACTTGGCAATCAGCCCCAGCATTTT
CDR3 length: 15; V gene: TRBV7-8; J gene: TRBJ2-3; clone size: .; D gene: .; CDR3 protein: CASSLDRVVTDTQYF; CDR3 DNA: TGTGCCAGCAGCTTAGACAGGGTCGTGACAGATACGCAGTATTTT
CDR3 length: 15; V gene: TRBV25-1; J gene: TRBJ2-1; clone size: .; D gene: TRBD1; CDR3 protein: CASSDSGGPYNEQFF; CDR3 DNA: TGTGCCAGCAGTGATTCAGGGGGCCCGTACAATGAGCAGTTCTTC
CDR3 length: 18; V gene: TRBV27; J gene: TRBJ2-7; clone size: .; D gene: TRBD2; CDR3 protein: CASSLYFIAGGTTYEQYF; CDR3 DNA: TGTGCCAGCAGTTTATACTTTATAGCGGGAGGAACCACCTACGAGCAGTACTTC
CDR3 length: 14; V gene: TRBV27; J gene: TRBJ2-1; clone size: once; D gene: TRBD2; CDR3 protein: CASSPVAGGAEQFF; CDR3 DNA: TGTGCCAGCAGTCCTGTAGCGGGAGGGGCCGAGCAGTTCTTC
CDR3 length: 15; V gene: TRBV5-5; J gene: TRBJ1-4; clone size: .; D gene: TRBD1; CDR3 protein: CASSSRDSRPEKLFF; CDR3 DNA: TGTGCCAGCAGCTCCCGGGACAGTCGGCCTGAAAAACTGTTTTTT
CDR3 length: 13; V gene: TRBV2; J gene: TRBJ2-4; clone size: .; D gene: .; CDR3 protein: CASVGNRENIQYF; CDR3 DNA: TGTGCCAGCGTCGGAAACAGAGAAAACATTCAGTACTTC
CDR3 length: 14; V gene: TRBV2; J gene: TRBJ1-1; clone size: once; D gene: .; CDR3 protein: CASSEGRGRTEAFF; CDR3 DNA: TGTGCCAGCAGTGAAGGTAGAGGGCGGACTGAAGCTTTCTTT
CDR3 length: 15; V gene: TRBV15; J gene: TRBJ1-2; clone size: .; D gene: .; CDR3 protein: CATSREGGRNYGYTF; CDR3 DNA: TGTGCCACCAGCAGAGAGGGGGGAAGGAACTATGGCTACACCTTC
CDR3 length: 12; V gene: TRBV5-4; J gene: TRBJ1-1; clone size: .; D gene: .; CDR3 protein: CASSSVTDEAFF; CDR3 DNA: TGTGCCAGCAGCTCGGTGACAGATGAAGCTTTCTTT
CDR3 length: 13; V gene: TRBV2; J gene: TRBJ2-7; clone size: .; D gene: .; CDR3 protein: CASNTSPQGEQYF; CDR3 DNA: TGTGCCAGCAATACATCCCCGCAGGGGGAGCAGTACTTC
CDR3 length: 14; V gene: TRBV5-1; J gene: TRBJ2-1; clone size: .; D gene: .; CDR3 protein: CASYPGGQYNEQFF; CDR3 DNA: TGCGCCAGTTATCCGGGGGGCCAATACAATGAGCAGTTCTTC
CDR3 length: 15; V gene: TRBV7-2; J gene: TRBJ2-1; clone size: .; D gene: TRBD2; CDR3 protein: CASSPSGGAWNEQFF; CDR3 DNA: TGTGCCAGCAGCCCTAGCGGGGGGGCCTGGAATGAGCAGTTCTTC
CDR3 length: 15; V gene: TRBV6-5; J gene: TRBJ2-7; clone size: .; D gene: TRBD2; CDR3 protein: CASSYSRGTSYEQYF; CDR3 DNA: TGTGCCAGCAGTTACTCGCGGGGGACCTCCTACGAGCAGTACTTC
CDR3 length: 15; V gene: TRBV10-1; J gene: TRBJ1-3; clone size: once; D gene: .; CDR3 protein: CASPPGKHSGNTIYF; CDR3 DNA: TGCGCCAGTCCGCCAGGCAAACACTCTGGAAACACCATATATTTT
CDR3 length: 13; V gene: TRBV2; J gene: TRBJ2-7; clone size: .; D gene: .; CDR3 protein: CASSIARGYEQYF; CDR3 DNA: TGTGCCAGCTCGATTGCCAGGGGCTACGAGCAGTACTTC
CDR3 length: 11; V gene: TRBV20-1; J gene: TRBJ2-1; clone size: .; D gene: .; CDR3 protein: CSASIGNEQFF; CDR3 DNA: TGCAGTGCTAGTATCGGCAATGAGCAGTTCTTC
CDR3 length: 14; V gene: TRBV11-3; J gene: TRBJ2-3; clone size: .; D gene: .; CDR3 protein: CASLTDEGPDTQYF; CDR3 DNA: TGTGCCAGCCTGACGGACGAGGGCCCAGATACGCAGTATTTT
CDR3 length: 11; V gene: TRBV28; J gene: TRBJ2-7; clone size: .; D gene: .; CDR3 protein: CASSLQGEQYF; CDR3 DNA: TGTGCCAGCAGTTTACAGGGCGAGCAGTACTTC
CDR3 length: 15; V gene: TRBV27; J gene: TRBJ2-7; clone size: .; D gene: .; CDR3 protein: CASSYGGNSKGEQYF; CDR3 DNA: TGTGCCAGCAGTTATGGGGGGAATTCTAAGGGGGAGCAGTACTTC
CDR3 length: 13; V gene: TRBV27; J gene: TRBJ1-2; clone size: .; D gene: .; CDR3 protein: CASSLYRNYGYTF; CDR3 DNA: TGTGCCAGCAGTTTGTACAGAAACTATGGCTACACCTTC
CDR3 length: 15; V gene: TRBV27; J gene: TRBJ1-1; clone size: .; D gene: .; CDR3 protein: CASSLFHSPDTEAFF; CDR3 DNA: TGTGCCAGCAGTTTGTTCCACAGCCCGGACACTGAAGCTTTCTTT
CDR3 length: 15; V gene: TRBV15; J gene: TRBJ1-2; clone size: few; D gene: .; CDR3 protein: CATSSDGTTNYGYTF; CDR3 DNA: TGTGCCACCAGCAGTGATGGGACAACTAACTATGGCTACACCTTC